This TCR beta chain was sequenced for a study of T cells in localized non-small cell lung cancer. A remark on this clone: Antigen specificity is unknown.

Profiled with immunoSEQ multiplex PCR; TCRdb holds only in-frame clones, not every one. The sample lists about 26,000 clones; around 86% were seen once. Broader study findings: T cell clonality was highest in uninvolved adjacent lung, above tumor. Because researchers sequenced only one region of the tumor, heterogeneity is still possible. Increased T cell density in blood showed an association with longer overall survival. Among the top 100 tumor clones, a median around 57 appeared in adjacent lung.

Germline V CDR1 and CDR2: ENHRY, SYGVKD. V lost 6 bases, J lost 4 bases, and 0 bases stayed unmatched. This CDR3 contains 12 residues. The chain links TRBV10-3 to TRBJ2-3, with 8 nucleotides matching TRBD2. The source material was peripheral blood, sampled before any cancer treatment. This receptor was identified in a woman aged 35 to 70 with stage I lung adenocarcinoma. The chain's CDR3 is CAIRGLADTQYF. The CDR3 coding sequence is TGTGCCATCAGGGGACTAGCAGATACGCAGTATTTT.